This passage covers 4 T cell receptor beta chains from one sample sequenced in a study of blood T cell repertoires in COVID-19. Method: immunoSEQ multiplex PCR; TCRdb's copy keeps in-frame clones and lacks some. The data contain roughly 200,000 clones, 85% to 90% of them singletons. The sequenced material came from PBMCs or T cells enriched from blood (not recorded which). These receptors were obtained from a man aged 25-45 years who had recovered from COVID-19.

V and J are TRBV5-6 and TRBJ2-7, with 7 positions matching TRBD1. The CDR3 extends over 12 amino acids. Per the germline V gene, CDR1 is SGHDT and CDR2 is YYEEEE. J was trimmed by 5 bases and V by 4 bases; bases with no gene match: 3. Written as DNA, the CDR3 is TGTGCCAGCAGCACCGACAGGGACGAGCAGTACTTC. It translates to CASSTDRDEQYF.

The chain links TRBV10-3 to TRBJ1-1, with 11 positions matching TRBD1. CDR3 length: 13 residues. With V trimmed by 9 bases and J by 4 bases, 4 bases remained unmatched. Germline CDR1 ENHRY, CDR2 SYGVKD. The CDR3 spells CAISGTGGTEAFF. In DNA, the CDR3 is TGTGCCATATCCGGGACAGGGGGCACTGAAGCTTTCTTT.

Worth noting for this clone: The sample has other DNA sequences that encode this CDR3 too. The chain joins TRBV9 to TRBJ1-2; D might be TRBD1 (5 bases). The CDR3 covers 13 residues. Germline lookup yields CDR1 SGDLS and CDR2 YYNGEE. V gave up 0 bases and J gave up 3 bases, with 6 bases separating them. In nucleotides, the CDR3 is TGTGCCAGCAGCGTAGGGGGGGACTATGGCTACACCTTC. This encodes CASSVGGDYGYTF. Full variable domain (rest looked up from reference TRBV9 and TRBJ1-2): DSGVTQTPKHLITATGQRVTLRCSPRSGDLSVYWYQQSLDQGLQFLIQYYNGEERAKGNILERFSAQQFPDLHSELNLSSLELGDSALYFCASSVGGDYGYTFGSGTRLTVV.

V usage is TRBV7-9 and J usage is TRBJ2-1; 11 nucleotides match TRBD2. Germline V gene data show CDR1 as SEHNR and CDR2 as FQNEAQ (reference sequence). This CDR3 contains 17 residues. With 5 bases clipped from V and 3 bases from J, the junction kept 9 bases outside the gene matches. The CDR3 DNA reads TGTGCCAGCAGCGCACCTACTAGCGGGGGAGACTACAATGAGCAGTTCTTC. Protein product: CASSAPTSGGDYNEQFF.